A selection of T cell receptor beta chains follows, all from one sample in a study of neurological immune-mediated disorders. One entry per CDR3 protein results from TCRdb running MiXCR on the 5' RACE reads. The top ten clones hold 6% to 8.5% of a sample with under 70,000 distinct CDR3 sequences, about 3.7% of them seen once. The sequencing input was PBMCs. The receptors derive from an older woman with multiple sclerosis. The CDR3 runs from the conserved cysteine through the conserved F or W. The D gene is left open where the match is weak. The size field is filled for only some rows; it gives once, few, many or a size class.

CDR3: CASSVREGLAGVNEQFF
DNA: TGTGCCAGCAGCGTACGGGAGGGACTAGCGGGAGTTAATGAGCAGTTCTTC
J: TRBJ2-1
size: many
D: TRBD2
V: TRBV9

CDR3: CSATSETYEQYF
DNA: TGCAGTGCCACTAGCGAAACCTACGAGCAGTACTTC
J: TRBJ2-7
size: many
D: TRBD2
V: TRBV20-1

CDR3: CASSQDTGGRNEKLFF
DNA: TGTGCCAGCAGCCAGGATACAGGGGGCCGAAACGAAAAACTGTTTTTT
J: TRBJ1-4
size: many
D: TRBD1
V: TRBV4-2

CDR3: CASSSNTNSPLHF
DNA: TGTGCCAGCAGTTCCAACACCAATTCACCCCTCCACTTT
J: TRBJ1-6
size: NA
D: NA
V: TRBV6-4

CDR3: CASSPTGTGGDGYTF
DNA: TGTGCCAGCAGCCCAACAGGGACAGGAGGGGATGGCTACACCTTC
J: TRBJ1-2
size: many
D: TRBD1
V: TRBV12-3/TRBV12-4

CDR3: CASSFGDTQYF
DNA: TGTGCCAGCAGTTTCGGTGATACGCAGTATTTT
J: TRBJ2-3
size: once
D: NA
V: TRBV12-3/TRBV12-4

CDR3: CASRSGTGGAGEQFF
DNA: TGCGCCAGCAGATCCGGGACAGGGGGCGCGGGTGAGCAGTTCTTC
J: TRBJ2-1
size: many
D: TRBD1
V: TRBV4-1

CDR3: CSGSRGGANEKLFF
DNA: TGCAGCGGCTCAAGGGGAGGGGCTAATGAAAAACTGTTTTTT
J: TRBJ1-4
size: many
D: NA
V: TRBV29-1

CDR3: CAISDGQIYSNQPQHF
DNA: TGTGCCATCAGTGATGGGCAGATCTATAGCAATCAGCCCCAGCATTTT
J: TRBJ1-5
size: many
D: NA
V: TRBV10-3

CDR3: CASSFSGVKETQYF
DNA: TGTGCCAGCAGCTTTAGCGGGGTAAAAGAGACCCAGTACTTC
J: TRBJ2-5
size: many
D: TRBD2
V: TRBV11-2

CDR3: CASSFMGRLRKGSYEQYF
DNA: TGTGCCAGCAGTTTCATGGGACGGCTCCGTAAGGGCTCCTACGAGCAGTACTTC
J: TRBJ2-7
size: many
D: NA
V: TRBV28

CDR3: CASSDFGPAEQYF
DNA: TGCGCCAGCAGTGACTTTGGACCCGCCGAGCAGTACTTC
J: TRBJ2-7
size: many
D: NA
V: TRBV10-2

CDR3: CASSLRGPTTRKWNTDTQYF
DNA: TGTGCCAGCAGTCTAAGGGGACCGACTACGCGTAAATGGAACACAGATACGCAGTATTTT
J: TRBJ2-3
size: NA
D: NA
V: TRBV25-1

CDR3: CASSSNPGLAGGVRKNIQYF
DNA: TGTGCCAGCAGTTCCAACCCGGGACTAGCGGGGGGGGTTCGGAAAAACATTCAGTACTTC
J: TRBJ2-4
size: many
D: TRBD2
V: TRBV12-3/TRBV12-4

CDR3: CASSPTGWTGELFF
DNA: TGCGCCAGCAGCCCTACAGGGTGGACCGGGGAGCTGTTTTTT
J: TRBJ2-2
size: many
D: NA
V: TRBV5-1

CDR3: CASSLSSGTDTQYF
DNA: TGTGCCAGCAGCTTGTCCTCGGGCACAGATACGCAGTATTTT
J: TRBJ2-3
size: many
D: NA
V: TRBV7-2

CDR3: CASSRVVNSPLHF
DNA: TGCGCCAGCAGCCGGGTTGTCAATTCACCCCTCCACTTT
J: TRBJ1-6
size: NA
D: NA
V: TRBV4-1

CDR3: CASSFGERDTDTQYF
DNA: TGTGCCAGCAGCTTCGGTGAGCGGGACACAGATACGCAGTATTTT
J: TRBJ2-3
size: many
D: TRBD2
V: TRBV5-5

CDR3: CASSQGIYYEQYF
DNA: TGCGCCAGCAGCCAAGGGATATACTACGAGCAGTACTTC
J: TRBJ2-7
size: many
D: NA
V: TRBV4-1

CDR3: CASSASWDGGTEAFF
DNA: TGTGCCAGCAGCGCGTCCTGGGACGGGGGCACTGAAGCTTTCTTT
J: TRBJ1-1
size: many
D: NA
V: TRBV25-1

CDR3: CASSLLTANTEAFF
DNA: TGCGCCAGCAGCTTGTTAACGGCTAACACTGAAGCTTTCTTT
J: TRBJ1-1
size: many
D: NA
V: TRBV5-1

CDR3: CATSDPVNNEQFF
DNA: TGTGCCACCAGTGATCCGGTCAACAATGAGCAGTTCTTC
J: TRBJ2-1
size: many
D: NA
V: TRBV24-1

CDR3: CASTSSGSVYEQYF
DNA: TGTGCCAGTACCTCTAGCGGGAGTGTCTACGAGCAGTACTTC
J: TRBJ2-7
size: many
D: TRBD2
V: TRBV19

CDR3: CASCLLQGQGGHEQYF
DNA: TGCGCCAGCTGCCTCCTCCAGGGACAGGGTGGCCACGAGCAGTACTTC
J: TRBJ2-7
size: few
D: TRBD1
V: TRBV5-1

CDR3: CASSFSKAGGREQYF
DNA: TGTGCCAGCAGTTTTTCGAAAGCGGGGGGGCGCGAGCAGTACTTC
J: TRBJ2-7
size: many
D: TRBD2
V: TRBV27

CDR3: CAISESGEAFF
DNA: TGTGCCATCAGTGAGTCAGGTGAAGCTTTCTTT
J: TRBJ1-1
size: NA
D: NA
V: TRBV10-3

CDR3: CSALDRGQETQYF
DNA: TGCAGTGCCCTAGACAGGGGGCAAGAGACCCAGTACTTC
J: TRBJ2-5
size: many
D: TRBD1
V: TRBV20-1

CDR3: CSASGLALAYRETQYF
DNA: TGCAGTGCTAGTGGGCTAGCGTTGGCGTATAGGGAGACCCAGTACTTC
J: TRBJ2-5
size: few
D: NA
V: TRBV20-1

CDR3: CAISDRQARRGFTLHF
DNA: TGTGCCATCAGTGACAGACAGGCCCGTCGTGGATTCACCCTCCACTTT
J: TRBJ1-6
size: NA
D: NA
V: TRBV10-3

CDR3: CASSFLAVQETQYF
DNA: TGTGCCAGCAGCTTTCTAGCGGTCCAAGAGACCCAGTACTTC
J: TRBJ2-5
size: many
D: TRBD2
V: TRBV5-5

CDR3: CASSDPDRVWETQYF
DNA: TGTGCCAGCAGTGACCCGGACAGGGTTTGGGAGACCCAGTACTTC
J: TRBJ2-5
size: medium-sized
D: TRBD1
V: TRBV28

CDR3: CSVEDLRLLTDTQYF
DNA: TGCAGCGTTGAAGATCTGCGACTTCTCACAGATACGCAGTATTTT
J: TRBJ2-3
size: many
D: NA
V: TRBV29-1

CDR3: CASSLAFVVGGVEQYF
DNA: TGTGCCAGCAGTTTAGCGTTCGTGGTTGGGGGCGTCGAGCAGTACTTC
J: TRBJ2-7
size: many
D: NA
V: TRBV12-3/TRBV12-4

CDR3: CASSVDRGAKNIQYF
DNA: TGTGCCAGCAGCGTAGATAGGGGAGCCAAAAACATTCAGTACTTC
J: TRBJ2-4
size: many
D: NA
V: TRBV9

CDR3: CSARASTQYF
DNA: TGCAGTGCTAGAGCCAGTACGCAGTATTTT
J: TRBJ2-3
size: many
D: NA
V: TRBV20-1

CDR3: CASSSPPTSGRQNIQYF
DNA: TGCGCCAGCAGCTCCCCCCCGACTAGCGGGAGACAAAACATTCAGTACTTC
J: TRBJ2-4
size: many
D: TRBD2
V: TRBV5-1

CDR3: CASSFSYSSYNSPLHF
DNA: TGTGCCAGCAGCTTTAGCTACAGCTCCTATAATTCACCCCTCCACTTT
J: TRBJ1-6
size: many
D: NA
V: TRBV5-5

CDR3: CASSPTDSGRGDTQYF
DNA: TGCGCCAGCAGCCCTACGGACTCCGGGAGGGGGGATACGCAGTATTTT
J: TRBJ2-3
size: few
D: TRBD2
V: TRBV5-1

CDR3: CASSKSGQETQYF
DNA: TGTGCCAGCAGTAAAAGCGGACAAGAGACCCAGTACTTC
J: TRBJ2-5
size: many
D: NA
V: TRBV12-3/TRBV12-4

CDR3: CASSYWASTGELFF
DNA: TGTGCCAGCAGTTACTGGGCCTCCACCGGGGAGCTGTTTTTT
J: TRBJ2-2
size: many
D: NA
V: TRBV6-5

CDR3: CASSQLAGGEQYF
DNA: TGTGCCAGCAGCCAATTGGCTGGGGGCGAGCAGTACTTC
J: TRBJ2-7
size: many
D: NA
V: TRBV16

CDR3: CASTFRLAGGPSYNEQFF
DNA: TGTGCCAGCACATTCCGACTAGCGGGGGGACCCTCCTACAATGAGCAGTTCTTC
J: TRBJ2-1
size: NA
D: TRBD2
V: TRBV28

CDR3: CASSFDRTPRKLFF
DNA: TGTGCCAGCAGCTTCGACAGGACCCCTCGAAAGCTGTTTTTT
J: TRBJ2-2
size: many
D: NA
V: TRBV7-2

CDR3: CSATGEAGARTDTQYF
DNA: TGCAGTGCGACAGGAGAAGCGGGGGCCCGCACAGATACGCAGTATTTT
J: TRBJ2-3
size: many
D: TRBD2
V: TRBV20-1

CDR3: CSARPLQDRDYLRDEAFF
DNA: TGCAGTGCTAGACCTCTCCAGGACAGGGATTATTTGAGGGATGAAGCTTTCTTT
J: TRBJ1-1
size: many
D: TRBD1
V: TRBV20-1

CDR3: CASGIGGPYTEAFF
DNA: TGTGCCAGCGGAATCGGGGGCCCCTACACTGAAGCTTTCTTT
J: TRBJ1-1
size: many
D: NA
V: TRBV27

CDR3: CAISESPGLSSYNSPLHF
DNA: TGTGCCATCAGTGAGTCGCCGGGCCTCAGCTCCTATAATTCACCCCTCCACTTT
J: TRBJ1-6
size: many
D: NA
V: TRBV10-3

CDR3: CASSPNPSDSYNEQFF
DNA: TGCGCCAGCAGCCCTAACCCCAGCGACTCCTACAATGAGCAGTTCTTC
J: TRBJ2-1
size: many
D: NA
V: TRBV5-1

CDR3: CASTSSYSYTEAFF
DNA: TGTGCCAGCACCTCTAGCTACAGTTACACTGAAGCTTTCTTT
J: TRBJ1-1
size: many
D: NA
V: TRBV13